The next 3 T cell receptor beta chains were all read from a single sample in a study of identical twins. Each CDR3 protein gets one entry after TCRdb re-called the 5' RACE reads with MiXCR. The table has about 660,000 distinct CDR3 sequences, around 8.6% seen once. These records were also assigned to another study, of yellow fever vaccine responses in identical twins.

Sequencing used PBMCs. The source is a woman in her late teens or twenties in good health.

The chain has TRBV18 and TRBJ2-2; TRBD1 or TRBD2 may be the D gene (5 bases each). Germline CDR1 reads KGHSH; CDR2 reads LQKENI. V was clipped by 3 bases and J by 4 bases, with 18 bases between them. CDR3 length equals 17 residues. CDR3 coding DNA: TGTGCCAGCTCACCTATACGGCAGGGAGATTTCACCGGGGAGCTGTTTTTT. Residues: CASSPIRQGDFTGELFF.

In its sample, this clonotype was seen many times. V gene TRBV7-9 combines with J gene TRBJ2-1, with 9 nucleotides matching TRBD1. CDR1 and CDR2 (germline): SEHNR, FQNEAQ (reference sequence). This CDR3 region has 17 residues. V was pared by 3 bases and J by 5 bases, with 11 bases of the junction left unmatched. CDR3 sequence: CASSFRVGTGFDNEQFF. The CDR3 DNA reads TGTGCCAGCAGCTTTAGAGTGGGGACAGGGTTTGACAATGAGCAGTTCTTC.

This chain uses TRBV3-1 with TRBJ2-3, with 13 bases that match TRBD2. V lost 4 bases to trimming and J lost 3 bases; unmatched junction nucleotides: 7. The germline gives CDR1 LGHDT, CDR2 YNNKEL (reference sequence). This CDR3 region has 17 residues. The DNA of the CDR3 is TGTGCCAGCAGCCCCGTAAGGGGACTAGCGGGAACAGATACGCAGTATTTT. This codes for CASSPVRGLAGTDTQYF.